The next 9 T cell receptor beta chains were all read from a single sample in a study of OX40 agonist ivuxolimab in advanced cancers. The method was immunoSEQ multiplex PCR; TCRdb's version includes in-frame clones alone and lacks a portion of them. The sample holds roughly 71,000 clones, 70% to 90% seen once. The source material was CD4+ or CD8+ T cells sorted from blood, sampled in a trial of the OX40 agonist ivuxolimab. Receptors originate from an adult with an advanced solid tumor such as melanoma, head and neck, liver or kidney cancer.

The V call is TRBV19, the J call TRBJ1-2, with 8 nucleotides matching TRBD1. The germline gives CDR1 LNHDA, CDR2 SQIVND (reference sequence). This CDR3 region has 15 residues. V lost 6 bases and J lost 8; bases outside the gene matches: 14. The CDR3 sequence: CASRARASGGRGYTF. CDR3 coding DNA: TGTGCCAGTAGGGCCAGGGCGTCAGGGGGCAGGGGCTACACCTTC.

The V gene is TRBV18, the J gene TRBJ2-3, with 8 bases matching TRBD1. V dropped 5 bases and J dropped 1; count of bases not matched to a gene: 5. CDR3 length equals 15 residues. Germline assignment: CDR1 KGHSH and CDR2 LQKENI. CDR3 DNA: TGTGCCAGCTCAGATACAGGGGGTCGCACAGATACGCAGTATTTT. Its protein product is CASSDTGGRTDTQYF.

The chain joins TRBV28 to TRBJ2-5; 9 positions match TRBD1. The V and J ends lost 6 bases and 4 bases, in that order; junction bases with no gene match: 6. The CDR3 has 14 amino acids. Germline loops: CDR1 MDHEN, CDR2 SYDVKM. The CDR3 spells CASSGQGTRETQYF. CDR3 nucleotides: TGTGCCAGCAGCGGACAGGGGACACGAGAGACCCAGTACTTC.

This chain joins TRBV19 and TRBJ2-5; 12 bases align to TRBD2. Germline assignment: CDR1 LNHDA and CDR2 SQIVND (reference sequence). This CDR3 comprises 14 residues. V lost 10 bases to trimming and J lost 4 bases; unmatched junction nucleotides: 7. The CDR3 sequence: CATATSGGLETQYF. CDR3 DNA: TGTGCCACCGCCACTAGCGGGGGGTTAGAGACCCAGTACTTC.

This rearrangement joins TRBV11-1 to TRBJ2-1, with 7 bases that match TRBD1. Germline loops: CDR1 SGHAT, CDR2 FQDESV (reference sequence). V trimming: 5 bases; J trimming: 9 bases; junction bases outside the gene matches: 7. This CDR3 comprises 13 residues. CDR3: CASSANRGPEQFF. The DNA of the CDR3 is TGTGCCAGCAGCGCAAACAGGGGACCTGAGCAGTTCTTC.

The rearrangement uses TRBV6-6 and TRBJ2-5; D not resolved. The CDR3 has 13 amino acids. Trimming left V 6 bases short and J 5 bases short, with 13 bases between. Germline-derived CDR1 and CDR2 are MNHNY and SVGAGI (reference sequence). The CDR3 spells CASSGPLGETQYF. The CDR3 DNA reads as TGTGCCAGCAGCGGGCCTCTTGGTGAGACCCAGTACTTC.

The chain has TRBV7-9 and TRBJ1-1; 9 positions match TRBD1. After removal of 0 bases from V and 6 bases from J, the junction contained 2 bases not matched to a gene. This CDR3 region has 14 residues. Germline-derived CDR1 and CDR2 are SEHNR and FQNEAQ (reference sequence). In DNA, the CDR3 is TGTGCCAGCAGCTTAGCGGGACAGGGCCCTGAAGCTTTCTTT. Translation gives CASSLAGQGPEAFF.

The rearrangement uses TRBV19 and TRBJ1-2; D might be TRBD1 (6 bases). The CDR3 runs 15 residues. Germline lookup yields CDR1 LNHDA and CDR2 SQIVND (reference sequence). V gave up 0 bases and J gave up 4 bases, with 12 bases separating them. The CDR3 loop reads CASSIDHRESYGYTF. Here the CDR3 DNA reads TGTGCCAGTAGTATAGATCACAGGGAATCCTATGGCTACACCTTC. The full variable domain, in which reference TRBV19 and TRBJ1-2 provide the parts outside the CDR3, is DGGITQSPKYLFRKEGQNVTLSCEQNLNHDAMYWYRQDPGQGLRLIYYSQIVNDFQKGDIAEGYSVSREKKESFPLTVTSAQKNPTAFYLCASSIDHRESYGYTFGSGTRLTVV.

This clone was counted once. The chain links TRBV7-2 to TRBJ2-5; TRBD2 matches at 7 bases. Trimming cost V 5 bases and J 4 bases; bases outside gene matches: 10. The CDR3 contains 15 residues. The V gene's germline CDR1 is SGHTA and CDR2 FQGNSA. CDR3 sequence reads: CASSGHGGTTETQYF. In nucleotides, the CDR3 is TGTGCCAGCAGCGGTCATGGAGGGACTACAGAGACCCAGTACTTC.